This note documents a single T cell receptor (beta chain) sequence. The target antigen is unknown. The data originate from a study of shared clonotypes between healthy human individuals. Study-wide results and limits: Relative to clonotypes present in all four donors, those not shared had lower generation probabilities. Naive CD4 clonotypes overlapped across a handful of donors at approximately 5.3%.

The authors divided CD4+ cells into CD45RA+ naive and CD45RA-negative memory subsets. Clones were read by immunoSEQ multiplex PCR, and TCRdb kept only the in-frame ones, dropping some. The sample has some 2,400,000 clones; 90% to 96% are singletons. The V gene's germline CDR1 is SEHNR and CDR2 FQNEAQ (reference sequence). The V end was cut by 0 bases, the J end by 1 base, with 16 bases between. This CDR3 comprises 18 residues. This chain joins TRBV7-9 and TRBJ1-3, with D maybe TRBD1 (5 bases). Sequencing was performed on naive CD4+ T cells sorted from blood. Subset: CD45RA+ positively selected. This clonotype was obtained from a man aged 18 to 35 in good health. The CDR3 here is CASSLAQDSFNSGNTIYF. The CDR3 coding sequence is TGTGCCAGCAGCTTAGCCCAAGACAGTTTTAATTCTGGAAACACCATATATTTT.